The 22 T cell receptor beta chains listed next were all sequenced from one sample in a study of PD-1 blockade in mismatch repair-deficient tumors. Sequencing used immunoSEQ multiplex PCR; TCRdb keeps in-frame clones, though not all of them. The sample lists tens of thousands of clones; approximately 80% were seen once. The source was peripheral blood, collected 44 weeks after starting pembrolizumab. Receptors were obtained from an adult with mismatch repair-deficient cancer.

The CDR3 nucleotides are TGTGCCAGCAGCGGCGGGTCGAACACTGAAGCTTTCTTT. Translated, it gives CASSGGSNTEAFF. The genes are TRBV6-5 and TRBJ1-1; D not certain. The ends were cut back, 6 bases at V and 1 base at J, with 9 bases in the middle. CDR1 is MNHEY and CDR2 is SVGAGI in the germline V gene. The CDR3 has 13 amino acids.

This chain links TRBV13 with TRBJ1-1; TRBD1 agrees at 8 bases. Germline V lookup: CDR1 PRHDT, CDR2 FYEKMQ (reference sequence). The CDR3 loop spans 16 amino acids. Trimming cost V 5 bases and J 4 bases; bases outside gene matches: 12. The CDR3 loop is CASSPTGGDPATEAFF. CDR3 nucleotide sequence: TGTGCCAGCAGCCCAACAGGGGGGGATCCCGCCACTGAAGCTTTCTTT.

This chain uses TRBV28 with TRBJ1-2, with D possibly being TRBD1 (5 bases). Germline loops: CDR1 MDHEN, CDR2 SYDVKM. Trimming cost V 2 bases and J 6 bases, with 13 bases left between them. The CDR3 extends over 14 amino acids. CDR3 sequence (DNA): TGTGCCAGCAGTTTACCCCTCGGGACCAATGGCTACACCTTC. Translation: CASSLPLGTNGYTF.

The chain combines TRBV29-1 with TRBJ1-2, with D maybe TRBD1 (6 bases). Germline V gene lookup returns CDR1 SQVTM and CDR2 ANQGSEA. The CDR3 has 12 amino acids. The V and J ends lost 6 bases and 4 bases respectively, with 12 bases between them. The CDR3 region is CSVKQGTYGYTF. CDR3 coding DNA: TGCAGCGTCAAACAGGGAACCTATGGCTACACCTTC.

This chain connects TRBV29-1 to TRBJ2-7, with TRBD1 identical over 7 bases. The germline CDR1 and CDR2 sequences are SQVTM and ANQGSEA. The V gene end was trimmed by 4 bases and the J gene end by 6 bases; junction bases not matched to a gene: 9. CDR3 length equals 13 residues. CDR3 amino acids: CSVVGGDLGEQYF. For the CDR3, the DNA is TGCAGCGTTGTAGGGGGCGACTTGGGCGAGCAGTACTTC.

The rearrangement links TRBV27 to TRBJ1-4; TRBD1 is a possible D gene (5 bases). This CDR3 spans 16 amino acids. Germline-derived CDR1 and CDR2 are MNHEY and SMNVEV (reference sequence). Trimming pared 4 bases from V and 10 bases from J, leaving 22 bases between. The CDR3 coding sequence is TGTGCCAGCAGTTCCCGACAAACTTTTCAGGGTGGAAAACTGTTTTTT. Translation: CASSSRQTFQGGKLFF.

This rearrangement joins TRBV7-9 to TRBJ1-1; tentatively, D is TRBD1 (5 bases). Germline V gene sequence: CDR1 SEHNR, CDR2 FQNEAQ (reference sequence). This CDR3 is built from 14 residues. V lost 4 bases and J 3 bases, leaving 12 bases between the germline ends. CDR3 protein: CASSSGGRDTEAFF. In nucleotides, the CDR3 is TGTGCCAGCAGCTCCGGGGGTAGGGACACTGAAGCTTTCTTT.

V usage is TRBV9 and J usage is TRBJ1-1; TRBD1 aligns across 8 bases. The germline V gene encodes CDR1 SGDLS and CDR2 YYNGEE. Losses at the gene ends were 2 bases for V and 6 bases for J; bases not matched to a gene: 6. The CDR3 totals 14 residues. The DNA of the CDR3 is TGTGCCAGCAGCGTGAGCGGGACAGGCGCTGAAGCTTTCTTT. Translating it yields CASSVSGTGAEAFF.

V gene TRBV30 combines with J gene TRBJ1-2; TRBD1 is a possible D gene (5 bases). CDR1 and CDR2 (germline): GTSNPN, SVGIG (reference sequence). The ends were cut back, 5 bases at V and 2 bases at J, with 15 bases in the middle. The CDR3 extends over 14 amino acids. In DNA, the CDR3 is TGTGCCTGGGAGGGGTTCCCGCGGAACTATGGCTACACCTTC. It encodes CAWEGFPRNYGYTF.

This clone was detected only a few times. This chain uses TRBV5-8 with TRBJ2-7; weak D call: TRBD1 (5 bases). CDR3 length equals 16 residues. Germline V gene lookup returns CDR1 SGHTS and CDR2 YDEGEE. V gave up 0 bases and J gave up 0 bases, with 13 bases separating them. CDR3 region: CASSLAWHRSSYEQYF. In DNA form, the CDR3 reads TGTGCCAGCAGCTTGGCTTGGCACAGGAGCTCCTACGAGCAGTACTTC.

The CDR3 coding sequence is TGTGCCAGCTCACCGACTAGAAACAATGAGCAGTTCTTC. This sequence encodes CASSPTRNNEQFF. The chain is built from TRBV18 and TRBJ2-1, with D perhaps TRBD2 (6 bases). Germline CDR1 KGHSH, CDR2 LQKENI. The CDR3 totals 13 residues. Trimming stripped 3 bases from V and 5 bases from J, with 8 bases between.

J is TRBJ2-7 and V is TRBV19; 15 bases agree with TRBD2. The V gene's germline CDR1 is LNHDA and CDR2 SQIVND (reference sequence). Unmatched junction bases numbered 4, after V lost 5 bases and J lost 5 bases. CDR3 length equals 15 residues. Here the CDR3 reads CASSWGLAGGDEQYF. The CDR3 region has the DNA TGTGCCAGTAGTTGGGGACTAGCGGGAGGTGACGAGCAGTACTTC.

This clone was detected a few times. The chain joins TRBV9 to TRBJ1-2, with D tentatively TRBD1 (5 bases). The CDR3 totals 14 residues. Germline V CDR1 and CDR2: SGDLS, YYNGEE. V shed 2 bases and J shed 4 bases, with 12 bases lying between them. CDR3 region: CASSVRGGVYGYTF. As DNA, the CDR3 is TGTGCCAGCAGCGTTCGGGGGGGTGTCTATGGCTACACCTTC.

This clone was observed once. The J gene is TRBJ2-7, the V gene TRBV10-3, with a possible D match to TRBD1 (6 bases). Trimming pared 4 bases from V and 2 bases from J, leaving 18 bases between. The CDR3 sequence is 16 residues long. Germline CDR1 is ENHRY and CDR2 is SYGVKD. CDR3 amino acids: CAISGFPGQKTYEQYF. The CDR3 bases are TGTGCCATCAGTGGGTTCCCGGGACAAAAAACCTACGAGCAGTACTTC.

This clone was observed a handful of times. The V gene is TRBV5-1, the J gene TRBJ1-4, with D unclear. CDR3 length: 14 amino acids. The V end was cut by 4 bases, the J end by 4 bases, with 11 bases between. Per the germline V gene, CDR1 is SGHRS and CDR2 is YFSETQ. CDR3 loop: CASSKDGINEKLFF. DNA of the CDR3: TGCGCCAGCAGCAAGGACGGTATTAATGAAAAACTGTTTTTT.

This clone is a singleton in its sample. The rearrangement links TRBV6-5 to TRBJ2-7; D is perhaps TRBD1 (5 bases). Germline V CDR1 and CDR2: MNHEY, SVGAGI. The V end lost 4 bases, the J end lost 2 bases, and 9 bases lay between the germline ends. The CDR3 runs 13 residues. The DNA of the CDR3 is TGTGCCAGCAGTTGGACAAGAACCTACGAGCAGTACTTC. Its translation: CASSWTRTYEQYF.

The chain employs TRBV19 and TRBJ1-2; D possibly corresponds to TRBD1 (5 bases). CDR1 LNHDA and CDR2 SQIVND come from the germline V gene (reference sequence). Trimming took off 3 bases at V and 5 bases at J, with 13 bases between the two ends. This CDR3 region has 14 residues. The CDR3: CASSMGQARYGYTF. The CDR3 nucleotides read TGTGCCAGTAGTATGGGGCAGGCCAGGTATGGCTACACCTTC.

The J gene is TRBJ2-7, the V gene TRBV19; D unclear. V lost 1 base and J 2 bases, leaving 3 bases between the germline ends. The CDR3 extends over 12 amino acids. Germline V lookup: CDR1 LNHDA, CDR2 SQIVND (reference sequence). CDR3 region: CASSIGTYEQYF. In DNA form, the CDR3 reads TGTGCCAGTAGTATAGGGACCTACGAGCAGTACTTC.

The chain carries TRBV4-1 and TRBJ2-2; weak D call: TRBD2 (6 bases). V lost 2 bases and J lost 2, with 12 bases in between. The CDR3 is 16 residues long. CDR1 and CDR2 (germline): MGHRA, YSYEKL. Here the CDR3 DNA reads TGCGCCAGCAGCCAATACGCTAGCGCTAACACCGGGGAGCTGTTTTTT. Translating gives CASSQYASANTGELFF.

The gene calls are TRBV19 and TRBJ2-1; TRBD2 aligns across 9 bases. This CDR3 region has 16 residues. V lost 8 bases, J lost 3 bases, and 11 bases stayed unmatched. CDR1 LNHDA and CDR2 SQIVND come from the germline V gene (reference sequence). The CDR3 nucleotides read TGTGCCAGTGCGACTAGCGGAGGGGGGGGCTACAATGAGCAGTTCTTC. Translating it yields CASATSGGGGYNEQFF.

As for this clone: Other DNA sequences from this sample encode an identical CDR3 as well. This chain connects TRBV5-1 to TRBJ2-1; 8 bases map to TRBD2. Unmatched junction bases numbered 3, after V lost 2 bases and J lost 5 bases. Germline CDR1 SGHRS, CDR2 YFSETQ. CDR3 size: 14 residues. Written as DNA, the CDR3 is TGCGCCAGCAGCTTCCTAGCGGGTCACAATGAGCAGTTCTTC. Translation: CASSFLAGHNEQFF.

The chain uses TRBV4-2 and TRBJ2-3, with 8 bases matching TRBD2. This CDR3 contains 15 residues. Germline loops: CDR1 LGHNA, CDR2 YNFKEQ. V trimming: 2 bases; J trimming: 5 bases; junction bases outside the gene matches: 6. The CDR3 DNA reads as TGTGCCAGCAGCCAACCGGGACTAGGGGAAGATACGCAGTATTTT. This gives the protein CASSQPGLGEDTQYF.